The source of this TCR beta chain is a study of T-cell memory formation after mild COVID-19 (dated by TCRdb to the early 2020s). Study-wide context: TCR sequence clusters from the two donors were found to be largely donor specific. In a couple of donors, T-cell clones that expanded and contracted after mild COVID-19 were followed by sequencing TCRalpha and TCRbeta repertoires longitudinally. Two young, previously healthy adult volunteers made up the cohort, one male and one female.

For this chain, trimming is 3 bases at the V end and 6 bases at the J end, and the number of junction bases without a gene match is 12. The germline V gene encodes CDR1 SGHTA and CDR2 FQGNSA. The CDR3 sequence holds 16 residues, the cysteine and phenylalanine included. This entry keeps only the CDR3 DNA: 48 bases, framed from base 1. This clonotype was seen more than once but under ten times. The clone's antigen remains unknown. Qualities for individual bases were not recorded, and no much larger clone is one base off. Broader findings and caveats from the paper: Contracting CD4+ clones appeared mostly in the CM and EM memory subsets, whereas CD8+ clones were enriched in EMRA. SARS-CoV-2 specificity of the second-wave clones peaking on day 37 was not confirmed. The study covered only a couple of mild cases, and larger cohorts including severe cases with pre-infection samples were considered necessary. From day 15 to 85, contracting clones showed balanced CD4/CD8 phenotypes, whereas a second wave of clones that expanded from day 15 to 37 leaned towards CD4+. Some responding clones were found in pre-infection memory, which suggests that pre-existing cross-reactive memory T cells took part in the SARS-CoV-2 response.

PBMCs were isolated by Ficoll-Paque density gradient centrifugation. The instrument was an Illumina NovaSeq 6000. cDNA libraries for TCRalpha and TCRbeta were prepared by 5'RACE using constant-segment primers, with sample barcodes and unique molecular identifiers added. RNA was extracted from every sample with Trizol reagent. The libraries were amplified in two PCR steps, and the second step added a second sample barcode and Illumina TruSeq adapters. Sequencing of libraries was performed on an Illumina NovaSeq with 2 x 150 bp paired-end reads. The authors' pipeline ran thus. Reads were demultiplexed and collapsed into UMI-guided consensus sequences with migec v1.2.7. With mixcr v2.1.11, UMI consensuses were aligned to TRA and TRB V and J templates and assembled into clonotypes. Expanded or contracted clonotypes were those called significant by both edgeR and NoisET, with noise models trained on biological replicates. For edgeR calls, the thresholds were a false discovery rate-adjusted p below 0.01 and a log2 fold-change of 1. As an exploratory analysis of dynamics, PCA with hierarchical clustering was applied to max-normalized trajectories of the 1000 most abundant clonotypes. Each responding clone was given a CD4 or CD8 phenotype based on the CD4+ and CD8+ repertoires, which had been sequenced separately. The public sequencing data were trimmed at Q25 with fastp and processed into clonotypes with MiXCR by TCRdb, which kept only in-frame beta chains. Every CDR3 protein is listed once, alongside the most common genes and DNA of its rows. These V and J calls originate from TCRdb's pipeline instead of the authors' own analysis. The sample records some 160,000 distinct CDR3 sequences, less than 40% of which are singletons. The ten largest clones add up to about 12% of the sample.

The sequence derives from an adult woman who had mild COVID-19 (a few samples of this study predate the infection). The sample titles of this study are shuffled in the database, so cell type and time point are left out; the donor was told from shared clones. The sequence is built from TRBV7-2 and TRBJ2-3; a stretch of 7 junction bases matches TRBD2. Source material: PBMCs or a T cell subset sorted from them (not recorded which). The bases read TGTGCCAGCAGCTTGACACTCAGCGGGGCCCGGGATACGCAGTATTTT. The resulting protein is CASSLTLSGARDTQYF.